This TCR beta chain was found in a study of blood T cell repertoires in COVID-19 (dated by TCRdb to 2018 to 2020). Study-level background: Samples covering the acute and convalescent phases of COVID-19 were provided by collaborators in the United States, Italy and Spain. The material from the prospective study consisted of cDNA or gDNA derived from T cells, B-cell-depleted T cells, or PBMCs. The dataset comprised deeply sampled blood TCRbeta repertoires from subjects exposed to, actively infected with, or recovered from COVID-19. The repertoires were released in a freely available public database intended as a resource for research on the immune response to SARS-CoV-2. The samples were drawn from the first 160 participants of the ongoing ImmuneRACE study and from over a thousand subjects provided by 6 global collaborators. Nearly every sample came with metadata listing a de-identified subject ID, COVID-19 status, age in years and sex. HLA class I and class II types, where available, came from metadata supplied by the sample provider rather than from assay-based typing. Paper-wide results and their limitations: Clinical and demographic metadata were provided uncurated, with the amount varying by source and participant.

V has 2 bases trimmed and J has 5 bases trimmed; junction bases matching no gene number 6. Inclusive of the bounding cysteine and phenylalanine, the CDR3 is 15 residues long. Only the CDR3 DNA is retained, 45 bases long and in frame from the first base. For CDR1 and CDR2, the germline V gene lists KGHSH and LQKENI. In regard to this clone: Its recognized antigen is unknown. It has no much larger one-base neighbor in the sample; base qualities were not kept.

TCRbeta CDR3 regions were amplified from genomic DNA by means of the immunoSEQ Assay, a bias-controlled multiplex PCR. Per the original workflow: Nucleated cell counts per sample were estimated from amplification of reference gene primers within the assay. To quantify the absolute abundance of each unique TCRbeta CDR3 rearrangement, sequence reads were collapsed and filtered. For each sample, productive Simpson clonality was calculated as the square root of Simpson's diversity index over productive rearrangements. TCRdb mirrors the immuneACCESS table, restricted to in-frame sequences. Some clones are absent from its copies; in checked studies, under half trace to an unresolved V gene, and the reason for the others is unknown. For V, J and clone size, that table is used; D and trimming come from the DNA. The sample table holds about 200,000 clones, of which about 90% were seen once. The ten largest clones represent 1.2% of the sample.

In the prospective study, participants were roughly 18 to 100 years old, resided in about two dozen geographic areas of the United States, and were enrolled through a virtual design. To assign participants to cohorts, the prospective study relied on clinical history that participants themselves reported in a screening survey and a study questionnaire. For ImmuneRACE Cohort 3, a participant was defined as recovered based on two consecutive negative NP/OP PCR tests, clearance by a healthcare professional, or resolution of symptoms. In the prospective study, mobile phlebotomists collected whole blood, serum and a nasopharyngeal or oropharyngeal swab from each participant. Prospective study participants could optionally give additional blood draws and questionnaires over a roughly 2-month period. Before DNA extraction, prospective study blood samples were shipped either frozen or at room temperature.

This chain is built from TRBV18 and TRBJ2-1; the central 7 bases match TRBD1. The source material was PBMCs or T cells enriched from blood (not recorded which). The sequence derives from a young man who had recovered from COVID-19. The CDR3 reads CASSPTGQPNNEQFF. At the DNA level, the sequence is TGTGCCAGCTCACCAACGGGACAGCCGAACAATGAGCAGTTCTTC.